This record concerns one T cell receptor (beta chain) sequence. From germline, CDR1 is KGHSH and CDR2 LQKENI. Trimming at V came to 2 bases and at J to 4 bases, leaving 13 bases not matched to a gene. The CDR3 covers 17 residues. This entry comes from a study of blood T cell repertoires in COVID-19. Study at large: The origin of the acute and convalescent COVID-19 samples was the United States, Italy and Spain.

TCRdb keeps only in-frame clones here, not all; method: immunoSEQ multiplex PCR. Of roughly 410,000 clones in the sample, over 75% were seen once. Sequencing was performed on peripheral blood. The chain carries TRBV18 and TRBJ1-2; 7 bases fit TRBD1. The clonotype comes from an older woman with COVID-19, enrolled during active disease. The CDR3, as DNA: TGTGCCAGCTCACCAGGGCCACCCGGGACAGAAGGCTATGGCTACACCTTC. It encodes CASSPGPPGTEGYGYTF.